These 20 T cell receptor beta chains originate from one sample sequenced in a study of OX40 agonist ivuxolimab in advanced cancers. Assay used: immunoSEQ multiplex PCR; TCRdb lists only in-frame clones, some missing. The sample records 70,000 to 95,000 clones, about 94% being singletons. This sample comprised CD4+ or CD8+ T cells sorted from blood, obtained in a trial of the OX40 agonist ivuxolimab. These receptors were collected from an adult with an advanced solid tumor such as melanoma, head and neck, liver or kidney cancer.

This clone was seen only once. This chain connects TRBV5-1 to TRBJ2-5, with 7 bases fitting TRBD1. CDR1 and CDR2 from the germline V gene are SGHRS and YFSETQ. The V and J ends lost 3 bases and 3 bases, in that order; junction bases with no gene match: 5. CDR3 length equals 14 residues. The CDR3 here is CASSSTGTEETQYF. DNA for the CDR3: TGCGCCAGCAGCTCGACAGGGACAGAAGAGACCCAGTACTTC.

This clone appeared once. CDR3 in amino acids: CASSSRVPTSYEQYF. CDR3 coding DNA: TGTGCCAGCAGCTCCAGGGTGCCAACGTCCTACGAGCAGTACTTC. The V call is TRBV11-2, the J call TRBJ2-7; tentatively, D is TRBD1 (5 bases). The V end lost 4 bases, the J end lost 1 base, and 14 bases lay between the germline ends. The CDR3 is 15 residues long. Germline V gene lookup returns CDR1 SGHAT and CDR2 FQNNGV.

The chain combines TRBV27 with TRBJ1-6, with D possibly TRBD1 on 6 matching bases. V was trimmed by 0 bases and J by 0 bases, leaving 12 bases between them. CDR3 size: 18 residues. CDR1 and CDR2 from the germline V gene are MNHEY and SMNVEV (reference sequence). Written as DNA, the CDR3 is TGTGCCAGCAGTTTATCGGATCAGGGGAGCTCCTATAATTCACCCCTCCACTTT. This sequence encodes CASSLSDQGSSYNSPLHF.

The V gene is TRBV18, the J gene TRBJ2-7; D assignment may be TRBD1 or TRBD2 (5 bases each). Trimming left V 2 bases short and J 1 base short, with 12 bases between. CDR3 size: 15 residues. Germline lookup yields CDR1 KGHSH and CDR2 LQKENI. CDR3 nucleotides: TGTGCCAGCTCACCAACCCCGGGGCCATCCTACGAGCAGTACTTC. Translated: CASSPTPGPSYEQYF.

This chain joins TRBV15 and TRBJ2-3, with D perhaps given as TRBD1 or TRBD2 (6 bases each). This CDR3 is 19 amino acids long. V lost 0 bases and J lost 0, with 19 bases in between. Germline values: CDR1 LNHNV, CDR2 YYDKDF (reference sequence). CDR3 amino acids: CATSRDRQWTGASTDTQYF. The CDR3 DNA is TGTGCCACCAGCAGAGATCGTCAGTGGACGGGGGCTAGCACAGATACGCAGTATTTT.

This rearrangement joins TRBV28 to TRBJ1-6, with D perhaps matching TRBD1 (5 bases). Trimming shortened V by 7 bases and J by 0 bases, and 10 bases separated the two germline ends. The CDR3 consists of 15 residues. Germline CDR1 reads MDHEN; CDR2 reads SYDVKM. CDR3 amino acids: CASTRGSSYNSPLHF. The DNA for the CDR3 is TGTGCCAGCACCCGGGGGAGCTCCTATAATTCACCCCTCCACTTT.

The chain recombines TRBV27 with TRBJ1-3; D ambiguous. This CDR3 spans 14 amino acids. Trimming shortened V by 6 bases and J by 4 bases, and 13 bases separated the two germline ends. From germline, CDR1 is MNHEY and CDR2 SMNVEV (reference sequence). CDR3 residues: CASREVGSGNTIYF. The DNA for the CDR3 is TGTGCCAGCAGGGAAGTCGGGTCAGGAAACACCATATATTTT.

The chain combines TRBV19 with TRBJ1-1; D ambiguous. The germline CDR1 and CDR2 sequences are LNHDA and SQIVND (reference sequence). The ends were cut back, 5 bases at V and 0 bases at J, with 16 bases in the middle. The CDR3 totals 16 residues. CDR3 sequence reads: CASSHYPTDVNTEAFF. The CDR3 DNA sequence: TGTGCCAGTAGTCATTACCCGACTGACGTGAACACTGAAGCTTTCTTT.

CDR3 loop: CASSPHGGGFQETQYF. CDR3 in DNA: TGTGCCAGTAGCCCCCACGGCGGGGGCTTCCAAGAGACCCAGTACTTC. This sequence joins TRBV19 and TRBJ2-5, with D perhaps TRBD2 (7 bases). Trimming shortened V by 6 bases and J by 1 base, and 18 bases separated the two germline ends. The germline V gene encodes CDR1 LNHDA and CDR2 SQIVND (reference sequence). The CDR3 extends over 16 amino acids.

The chain has TRBV7-2 and TRBJ1-1; D is undetermined. Per the germline V gene, CDR1 is SGHTA and CDR2 is FQGNSA. Trimming took off 7 bases at V and 5 bases at J, with 17 bases between the two ends. CDR3 length: 14 amino acids. Here the CDR3 DNA reads TGTGCCAGCACGCAAGAGTGGGGAGGAACTGAAGCTTTCTTT. Its protein product is CASTQEWGGTEAFF.

The chain joins TRBV7-2 to TRBJ2-1, with D possibly being TRBD2 (6 bases). Germline assignment: CDR1 SGHTA and CDR2 FQGNSA. V lost 5 bases to trimming and J lost 7 bases, with 15 bases between them. The length of the CDR3 is 14 residues. The CDR3 bases are TGTGCCAGCAGCCCTATAGGTAGCGGTAATGAGCAGTTCTTC. Its protein product is CASSPIGSGNEQFF.

CDR3 sequence: CASSQARGGGDTQYF. The CDR3 DNA is TGCGCCAGCAGCCAAGCCCGGGGGGGAGGGGATACGCAGTATTTT. V and J are TRBV4-1 and TRBJ2-3; 8 bases fit TRBD2. The CDR3 is made up of 15 amino acids. Per the germline V gene, CDR1 is MGHRA and CDR2 is YSYEKL. V lost 1 base, J lost 6 bases, and 6 bases stayed unmatched.

J is TRBJ2-5 and V is TRBV2; 11 positions agree with TRBD2. Trimming removed 4 bases from V and 3 bases from J; junction bases left unmatched: 1. This CDR3 has 14 residues. Germline CDR1 SNHLY, CDR2 FYNNEI. The CDR3 bases are TGTGCCAGCAGTGGGGGACTAGCGGAAGAGACCCAGTACTTC. It is translated as CASSGGLAEETQYF.

Turning to this clone: Other DNA sequences from this sample encode an identical CDR3 as well. The rearrangement uses TRBV9 and TRBJ1-2; D gene unclear. This CDR3 is built from 13 residues. The germline V and J ends were trimmed by 0 bases and 3 bases, with 6 bases remaining between them. CDR1 SGDLS and CDR2 YYNGEE come from the germline V gene. For the CDR3, the DNA is TGTGCCAGCAGCGTAGGCGGGGACTATGGCTACACCTTC. As protein: CASSVGGDYGYTF.

V and J are TRBV10-1 and TRBJ2-7; the D gene is possibly TRBD2 (5 bases). Between the trimmed V and J ends, which lost 6 bases and 7 bases, there was a span of 31 bases. Germline CDR1 WNHNN, CDR2 SYGVQD (reference sequence). The CDR3 length is 18 residues. DNA for the CDR3: TGCGCCAGCAGAAAGGCCAGTGGGATCAAGGTGGGTGCGGGTGAGCAGTACTTC. It is translated as CASRKASGIKVGAGEQYF.

The V call is TRBV27, the J call TRBJ1-1, with TRBD1 matching over 7 bases. Unmatched junction bases numbered 15, after V lost 4 bases and J lost 10 bases. Germline V gene sequence: CDR1 MNHEY, CDR2 SMNVEV (reference sequence). There are 15 residues in the CDR3. The chain's CDR3 is CASSSGTVRKVGAFF. The CDR3 bases are TGTGCCAGCAGTTCCGGGACAGTTAGAAAAGTAGGAGCTTTCTTT.

The V gene is TRBV5-6, the J gene TRBJ1-5, with D uncertain. V was clipped by 3 bases and J by 3 bases, with 13 bases between them. The germline gives CDR1 SGHDT, CDR2 YYEEEE. CDR3 size: 15 residues. CDR3 region: CASSWGGLLNQPQHF. The CDR3 region has the DNA TGTGCCAGCAGCTGGGGTGGGCTTCTCAATCAGCCCCAGCATTTT.

This clone was detected only once. The chain is built from TRBV5-4 and TRBJ2-1, with TRBD1 matching over 8 bases. Germline values: CDR1 SGHNT, CDR2 YYREEE (reference sequence). This CDR3 contains 15 residues. Trimming took 2 bases from V and 2 from J; bases not matched to a gene: 3. DNA for the CDR3: TGTGCCAGCAGCTTCACAGGGGGGACCTACAATGAGCAGTTCTTC. This gives the protein CASSFTGGTYNEQFF.

The J gene is TRBJ1-1, the V gene TRBV27; D is undetermined. The CDR3 is 13 amino acids. From germline, CDR1 is MNHEY and CDR2 SMNVEV (reference sequence). V was cut by 0 bases and J by 1 base, with 3 bases left in between. The CDR3 DNA follows: TGTGCCAGCAGTTTATCCGAGAACACTGAAGCTTTCTTT. Translating it yields CASSLSENTEAFF.

This clone was counted a single time. The chain carries TRBV4-3 and TRBJ2-3; D perhaps matches TRBD1 (5 bases). Germline V CDR1 and CDR2: LGHNA, YSLEER. The length of the CDR3 is 15 residues. V shed 0 bases and J shed 6 bases, with 13 bases lying between them. The CDR3 loop reads CASSQDRVSLDTQYF. CDR3 nucleotide sequence: TGCGCCAGCAGCCAAGACAGGGTTTCGTTGGATACGCAGTATTTT.